One sample yielded the 16 T cell receptor beta chains listed below, sequenced in a study of blood T cell repertoires in COVID-19. The method was immunoSEQ multiplex PCR; TCRdb's version includes in-frame clones alone and lacks a portion of them. The sample lists over 200,000 clones; approximately 84% were seen once. The sequenced sample consisted of PBMCs or T cells enriched from blood (not recorded which). These receptors all stem from a man aged 40-49 years who had recovered from COVID-19.

V is TRBV28 and J is TRBJ1-5; D is unclear. The CDR3 has 16 amino acids. V gave up 7 bases and J gave up 0 bases, with 16 bases separating them. The germline CDR1 and CDR2 sequences are MDHEN and SYDVKM. Here the CDR3 reads CASTPATFYSNQPQHF. CDR3 sequence (DNA): TGTGCCAGCACCCCGGCGACATTTTATAGCAATCAGCCCCAGCATTTT.

The CDR3 sequence: CASSDRGISRETQYF. The CDR3 nucleotides read TGTGCCAGCAGTGACAGGGGGATTTCCCGGGAGACCCAGTACTTC. The chain employs TRBV2 and TRBJ2-5; TRBD1 matches at 7 bases. Trimming took 3 bases from V and 5 from J; bases not matched to a gene: 9. The CDR3 is made up of 15 amino acids. Germline V gene data show CDR1 as SNHLY and CDR2 as FYNNEI.

The chain employs TRBV19 and TRBJ2-3, with D perhaps matching TRBD2 (5 bases). The CDR3 is made up of 14 amino acids. From germline, CDR1 is LNHDA and CDR2 SQIVND (reference sequence). V was trimmed by 2 bases and J by 10 bases, leaving 16 bases between them. CDR3 DNA: TGTGCCAGTAGTATAAAGGTAGACGGAGGTGCGCAGTATTTT. It translates to CASSIKVDGGAQYF.

The rearrangement uses TRBV27 and TRBJ1-5; 9 bases match TRBD1. Looked up from germline, CDR1 is MNHEY and CDR2 is SMNVEV (reference sequence). V dropped 6 bases and J dropped 0; count of bases not matched to a gene: 3. This CDR3 has 15 amino acids. CDR3 in amino acids: CASRLQGASNQPQHF. The CDR3 nucleotides read TGTGCCAGCAGACTACAGGGGGCTAGCAATCAGCCCCAGCATTTT.

This clone has just a few counts. J is TRBJ2-7 and V is TRBV3-1 (or the pseudogene TRBV3-2); D is possibly TRBD1 (5 bases). The CDR3 spans 15 residues. From germline, CDR1 is LGHDT and CDR2 YNNKEL (reference sequence). Trimming removed 5 bases from V and 0 bases from J, with 14 bases in between. The CDR3 DNA follows: TGTGCCAGCAGCGAAGGGGCTATCTCCTCCTACGAGCAGTACTTC. Translating gives CASSEGAISSYEQYF.

The rearrangement joins TRBV6-5 to TRBJ1-1; D not resolved. Trimming left V 2 bases short and J 5 bases short, with 9 bases between. Looked up from germline, CDR1 is MNHEY and CDR2 is SVGAGI. The CDR3 covers 13 residues. CDR3 sequence reads: CASSYIGETEAFF. In DNA form, the CDR3 reads TGTGCCAGCAGTTACATTGGTGAGACTGAAGCTTTCTTT.

The chain is built from TRBV24-1 and TRBJ2-3; D call uncertain. The V end lost 1 base, the J end lost 4 bases, and 8 bases lay between the germline ends. Germline loops: CDR1 KGHDR, CDR2 SFDVKD. This CDR3 contains 14 residues. CDR3: CATSDLTTPDTQYF. Written as DNA, the CDR3 is TGTGCCACCAGTGATTTAACTACCCCAGATACGCAGTATTTT.

The V and J genes are TRBV28 and TRBJ1-5; D might be TRBD1 (6 bases). Trimming left V 3 bases short and J 3 bases short, with 12 bases between. Germline lookup yields CDR1 MDHEN and CDR2 SYDVKM. This CDR3 spans 15 amino acids. CDR3 residues: CASSFRGGLNQPQHF. DNA for the CDR3: TGTGCCAGCAGTTTCCGGGGGGGCCTCAATCAGCCCCAGCATTTT.

V usage is TRBV6-1 and J usage is TRBJ2-7, with 8 bases lining up with TRBD2. J lost 2 bases, V lost 2 bases, and 17 bases had no gene match. The CDR3 contains 19 residues. CDR1 and CDR2 from the germline V gene are MNHNS and SASEGT. This CDR3 is CASSEPGLGKNRSPYEQYF. CDR3 sequence (DNA): TGTGCCAGCAGTGAACCGGGACTAGGAAAGAATCGGAGCCCCTACGAGCAGTACTTC.

V is TRBV24-1 and J is TRBJ2-3, with a weak D call TRBD2 (5 bases). CDR3 size: 13 residues. Germline CDR1 is KGHDR and CDR2 is SFDVKD. Deletions cut 5 bases from V and 5 bases from J, with 10 bases between. CDR3 in amino acids: CATSGGNRDTQYF. DNA of the CDR3: TGTGCCACCAGTGGAGGGAACAGAGATACGCAGTATTTT.

This chain uses TRBV9 with TRBJ2-3; TRBD2 aligns across 8 bases. The CDR3 is 15 amino acids. The V and J ends lost 2 bases and 4 bases, in that order; junction bases with no gene match: 6. The germline CDR1 and CDR2 sequences are SGDLS and YYNGEE. The CDR3 sequence: CASSVAFSGADTQYF. In nucleotides, the CDR3 is TGTGCCAGCAGCGTTGCCTTTAGCGGGGCAGATACGCAGTATTTT. The full variable domain, its missing parts supplied by reference TRBV9 and TRBJ2-3, is DSGVTQTPKHLITATGQRVTLRCSPRSGDLSVYWYQQSLDQGLQFLIQYYNGEERAKGNILERFSAQQFPDLHSELNLSSLELGDSALYFCASSVAFSGADTQYFGPGTRLTVL.

The chain links TRBV6-4 to TRBJ2-3; the match to TRBD2 covers 14 bases. The J segment lost 5 bases and the V segment lost 4 bases, leaving 5 bases of the junction unmatched. The germline gives CDR1 MRHNA, CDR2 SNTAGT. This CDR3 region has 16 residues. DNA of the CDR3: TGTGCCAGCAGTGCACGACTAGCGGGGGGGCAAGATACGCAGTATTTT. Its protein is CASSARLAGGQDTQYF.

This chain connects TRBV5-6 to TRBJ2-4; TRBD1 matches 8 bases. The germline gives CDR1 SGHDT, CDR2 YYEEEE. V lost 4 bases to trimming and J lost 5 bases; unmatched junction nucleotides: 5. The CDR3 sequence is 14 residues long. The CDR3 protein is CASSIATGENIQYF. The CDR3 DNA reads TGTGCCAGCAGCATCGCGACAGGGGAAAACATTCAGTACTTC.

This clone was recorded once. The chain employs TRBV9 and TRBJ2-1, with D perhaps matching TRBD2 (7 bases). Germline V lookup: CDR1 SGDLS, CDR2 YYNGEE. The CDR3 is 16 residues long. Trimming stripped 2 bases from V and 0 bases from J, with 12 bases between. CDR3 DNA: TGTGCCAGCAGCGTGGGGGGGGACACCTCCTACAATGAGCAGTTCTTC. Translated: CASSVGGDTSYNEQFF.

This clone appeared a few times. V and J are TRBV28 and TRBJ1-6; D is unresolved. The germline V gene has CDR1 MDHEN and CDR2 SYDVKM. This CDR3 is built from 12 residues. Deletions cut 6 bases from V and 12 bases from J, with 12 bases between. The CDR3 DNA reads TGTGCCAGCAGCCCCATGGGAGAACCCCTCCACTTT. Its protein product is CASSPMGEPLHF.

The rearrangement uses TRBV24-1 and TRBJ2-1; possibly TRBD2 for D (7 bases). V was clipped by 5 bases and J by 2 bases, with 15 bases between them. The V gene's germline CDR1 is KGHDR and CDR2 SFDVKD. The CDR3 extends over 16 amino acids. CDR3 bases: TGTGCCACCAGTGGTGCGGGGGCCATCGCCTACAATGAGCAGTTCTTC. Translating it yields CATSGAGAIAYNEQFF.